This T cell receptor (beta chain) was recovered during a study of blood T cell repertoires in COVID-19. Authors' data handling: Scientists estimated how many nucleated cells there were by amplifying reference gene primers. Profiled with immunoSEQ multiplex PCR; TCRdb holds only in-frame clones, not every one. V, J and clone size are those of that table, while D and trimming were read from the DNA. The table includes more than 45,000 clones, around 79% detected once. The sequence derives from a human donor in a cohort sampled during active COVID-19. Source material: peripheral blood.

The CDR3 protein is CASSLLAGSVSNQPQHF. Here the CDR3 DNA reads TGTGCCAGCAGCTTGCTGGCGGGCAGCGTAAGCAATCAGCCCCAGCATTTT. V and J are TRBV5-6 and TRBJ1-5; D not resolved. V was clipped by 1 base and J by 1 base, with 15 bases between them. Germline assignment: CDR1 SGHDT and CDR2 YYEEEE. This CDR3 is 17 amino acids long.